This T cell receptor beta chain was sequenced during a study of T-cell memory formation after mild COVID-19. The wider study: In these data, TCR clusters were largely donor specific.

TCRdb used MiXCR to reprocess the 5' RACE reads, holding one entry per CDR3 protein. The sample has approximately 190,000 distinct CDR3 sequences; 15% to 20% are singletons. This TCR was recovered from an adult woman who had mild COVID-19 (a few samples of this study predate the infection). Cell type and time point are not known. Specimen: PBMCs or a T cell subset sorted from them (not recorded which).

The CDR3 bases are TGTGCCAGCAGCAAGACAGGGCCCCTTAACTATGGCTACACCTTC. Amino acid sequence: CASSKTGPLNYGYTF. V and J are TRBV21-1 and TRBJ1-2; the table's D call, TRBD1, was not checked against the DNA. TRBV21-1 is a pseudogene locus. This CDR3 has 15 amino acids.